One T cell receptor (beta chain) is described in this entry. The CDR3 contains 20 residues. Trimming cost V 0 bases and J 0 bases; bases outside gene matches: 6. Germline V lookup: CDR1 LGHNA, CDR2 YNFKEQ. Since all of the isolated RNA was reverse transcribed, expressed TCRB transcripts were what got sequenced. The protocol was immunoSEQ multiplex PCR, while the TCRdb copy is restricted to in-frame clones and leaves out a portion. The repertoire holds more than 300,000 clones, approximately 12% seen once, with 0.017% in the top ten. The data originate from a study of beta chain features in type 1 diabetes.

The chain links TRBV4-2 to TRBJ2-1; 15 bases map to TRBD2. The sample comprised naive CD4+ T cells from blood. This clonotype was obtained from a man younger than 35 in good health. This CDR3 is CASSQERTSGRAGSYNEQFF. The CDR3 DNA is TGTGCCAGCAGCCAAGAACGGACTAGCGGGAGGGCAGGCTCCTACAATGAGCAGTTCTTC.